This TCR beta chain was obtained from a study of technical replicates of blood from a few donors (dated by TCRdb to about 2017). Via the germline V gene, CDR1 is MNHEY and CDR2 SVGAGI. V ends up 10 bases short and J 3 bases short, with an unmatched junction base count of 12. Including the terminal cysteine and phenylalanine, the CDR3 comprises 14 residues. Kept here is only the CDR3 DNA, which spans 42 bases and is read in frame from base 1. The method behind the library was the immunoSEQ multiplex PCR assay. This is the immuneACCESS table as TCRdb keeps it, with only in-frame sequences that have V and J called. A part of the clones is gone; compared with another copy, unresolved V genes explain less than half, and the rest is unexplained. This sample comprises 70,000 to 90,000 clones, 94% of them detected only once. The leading ten clones occupy around 0.37% of the sample. Concerning this clone itself: The antigen it recognizes is unknown. Base qualities are not at hand, and no much larger clone is one base apart.

The TCR was taken from a human donor in good health. The V and J segments used are TRBV6-5 and TRBJ2-7; 7 junctional bases match TRBD1. Sequencing used T cells isolated from PBMCs. The CDR3 region reads CATTPGTEIYEQYF. The bases read TGTGCCACCACCCCCGGGACAGAGATCTACGAGCAGTACTTC.